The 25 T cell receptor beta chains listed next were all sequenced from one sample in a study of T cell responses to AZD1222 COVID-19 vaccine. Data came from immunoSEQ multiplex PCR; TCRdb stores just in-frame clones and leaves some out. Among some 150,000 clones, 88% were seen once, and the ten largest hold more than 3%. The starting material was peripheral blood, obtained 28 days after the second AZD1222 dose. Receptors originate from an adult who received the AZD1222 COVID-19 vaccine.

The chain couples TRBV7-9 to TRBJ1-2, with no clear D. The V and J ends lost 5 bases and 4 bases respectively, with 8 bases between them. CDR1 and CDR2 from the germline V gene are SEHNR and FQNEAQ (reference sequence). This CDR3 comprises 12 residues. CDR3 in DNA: TGTGCCAGCAGCCAGGCCCTCTATGGCTACACCTTC. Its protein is CASSQALYGYTF. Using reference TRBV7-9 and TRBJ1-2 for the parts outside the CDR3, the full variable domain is DTGVSQNPRHKITKRGQNVTFRCDPISEHNRLYWYRQTLGQGPEFLTYFQNEAQLEKSRLLSDRFSAERPKGSFSTLEIQRTEQGDSAMYLCASSQALYGYTFGSGTRLTVV.

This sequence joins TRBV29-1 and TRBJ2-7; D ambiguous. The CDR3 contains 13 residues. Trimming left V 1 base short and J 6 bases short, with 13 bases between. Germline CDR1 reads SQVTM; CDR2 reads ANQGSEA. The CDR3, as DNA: TGCAGCGTTGAAGTCTTGACACCCGGCGAGCAGTACTTC. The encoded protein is CSVEVLTPGEQYF.

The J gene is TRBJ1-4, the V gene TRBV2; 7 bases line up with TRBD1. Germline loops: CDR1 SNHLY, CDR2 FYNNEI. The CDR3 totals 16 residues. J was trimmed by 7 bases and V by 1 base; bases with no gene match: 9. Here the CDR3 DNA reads TGTGCCAGCAGTGAAGAGGCCAGACAGGGCGGTGAAAAACTGTTTTTT. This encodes CASSEEARQGGEKLFF.

The CDR3, as DNA: TGTGCCAGCAGCTCCCGACAGGGGGAAAAACTGTTTTTT. It translates to CASSSRQGEKLFF. The chain recombines TRBV5-8 with TRBJ1-4, with TRBD1 matching 8 bases. J was trimmed by 8 bases and V by 3 bases; bases with no gene match: 3. This CDR3 is 13 amino acids long. Germline V gene data show CDR1 as SGHTS and CDR2 as YDEGEE.

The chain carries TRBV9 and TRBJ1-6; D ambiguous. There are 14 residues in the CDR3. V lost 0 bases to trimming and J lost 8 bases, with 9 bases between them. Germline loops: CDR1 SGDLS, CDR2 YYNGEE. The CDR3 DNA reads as TGTGCCAGCAGCGTAGGACGCTCCGATTCACCCCTCCACTTT. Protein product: CASSVGRSDSPLHF.

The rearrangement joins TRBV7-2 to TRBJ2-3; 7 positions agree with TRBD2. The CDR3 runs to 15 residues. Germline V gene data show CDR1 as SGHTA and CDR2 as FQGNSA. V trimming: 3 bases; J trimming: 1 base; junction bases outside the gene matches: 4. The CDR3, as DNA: TGTGCCAGCAGCTTGCGGGGGTCGGGCACAGATACGCAGTATTTT. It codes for CASSLRGSGTDTQYF. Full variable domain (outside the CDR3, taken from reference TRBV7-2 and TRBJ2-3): GAGVSQSPSNKVTEKGKDVELRCDPISGHTALYWYRQSLGQGLEFLIYFQGNSAPDKSGLPSDRFSAERTGGSVSTLTIQRTQQEDSAVYLCASSLRGSGTDTQYFGPGTRLTVL.

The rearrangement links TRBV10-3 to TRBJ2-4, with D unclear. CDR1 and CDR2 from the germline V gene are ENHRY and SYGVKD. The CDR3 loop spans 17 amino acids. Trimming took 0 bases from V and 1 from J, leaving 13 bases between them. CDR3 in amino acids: CAISESRPIDAKNIQYF. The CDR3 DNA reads TGTGCCATCAGTGAGTCGAGGCCCATCGATGCCAAAAACATTCAGTACTTC.

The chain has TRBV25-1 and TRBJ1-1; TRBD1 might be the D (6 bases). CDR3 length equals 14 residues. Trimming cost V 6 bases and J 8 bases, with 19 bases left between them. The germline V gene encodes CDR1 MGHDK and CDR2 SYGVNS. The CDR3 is CASSDWDKVAEAFF. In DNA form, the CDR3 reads TGTGCCAGCAGCGACTGGGACAAAGTAGCAGAAGCTTTCTTT. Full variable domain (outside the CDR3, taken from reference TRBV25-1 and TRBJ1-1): EADIYQTPRYLVIGTGKKITLECSQTMGHDKMYWYQQDPGMELHLIHYSYGVNSTEKGDLSSESTVSRIRTEHFPLTLESARPSHTSQYLCASSDWDKVAEAFFGQGTRLTVV.

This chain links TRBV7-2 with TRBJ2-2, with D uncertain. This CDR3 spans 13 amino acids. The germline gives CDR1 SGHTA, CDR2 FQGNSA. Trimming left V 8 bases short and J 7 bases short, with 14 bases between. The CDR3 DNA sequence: TGTGCCAGCTCTTCCATTAGGGACGGGGAGCTGTTTTTT. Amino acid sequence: CASSSIRDGELFF.

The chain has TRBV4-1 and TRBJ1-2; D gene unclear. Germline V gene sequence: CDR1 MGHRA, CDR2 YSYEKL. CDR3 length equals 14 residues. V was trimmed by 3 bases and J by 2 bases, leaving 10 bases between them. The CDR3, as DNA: TGCGCCAGCAGCCATCCCAGTGGGAACTATGGCTACACCTTC. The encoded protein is CASSHPSGNYGYTF.

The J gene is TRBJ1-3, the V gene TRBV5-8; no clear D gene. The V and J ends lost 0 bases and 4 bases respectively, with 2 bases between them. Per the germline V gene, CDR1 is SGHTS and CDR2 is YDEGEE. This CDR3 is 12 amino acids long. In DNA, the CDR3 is TGTGCCAGCAGCTTGGTGGGAAACACCATATATTTT. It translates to CASSLVGNTIYF.

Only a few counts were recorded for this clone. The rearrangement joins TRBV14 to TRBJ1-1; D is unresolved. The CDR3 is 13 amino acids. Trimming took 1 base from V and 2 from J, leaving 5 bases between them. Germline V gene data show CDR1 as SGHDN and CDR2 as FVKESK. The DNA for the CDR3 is TGTGCCAGCAGCCAAGGGGTAAACACTGAAGCTTTCTTT. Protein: CASSQGVNTEAFF. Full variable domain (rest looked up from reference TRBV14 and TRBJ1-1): EAGVTQFPSHSVIEKGQTVTLRCDPISGHDNLYWYRRVMGKEIKFLLHFVKESKQDESGMPNNRFLAERTGGTYSTLKVQPAELEDSGVYFCASSQGVNTEAFFGQGTRLTVV.

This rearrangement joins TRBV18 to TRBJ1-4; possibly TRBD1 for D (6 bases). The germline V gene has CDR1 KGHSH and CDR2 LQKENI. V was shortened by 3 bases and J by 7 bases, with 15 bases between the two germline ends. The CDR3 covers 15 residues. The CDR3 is CASSPPSQGTEKLFF. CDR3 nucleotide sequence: TGTGCCAGCTCACCGCCATCGCAGGGGACTGAAAAACTGTTTTTT.

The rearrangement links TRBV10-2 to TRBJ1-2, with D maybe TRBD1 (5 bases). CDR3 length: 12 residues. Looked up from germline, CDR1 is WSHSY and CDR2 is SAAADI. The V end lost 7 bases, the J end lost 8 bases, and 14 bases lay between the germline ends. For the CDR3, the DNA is TGCGCCAGCACCCCGGGGCCCCTCGGCTACACCTTC. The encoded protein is CASTPGPLGYTF.

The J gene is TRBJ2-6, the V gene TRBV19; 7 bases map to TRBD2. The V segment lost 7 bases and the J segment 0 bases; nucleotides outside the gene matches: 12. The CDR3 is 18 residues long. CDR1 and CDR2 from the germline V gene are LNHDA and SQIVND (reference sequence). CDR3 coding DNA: TGTGCCAGTAAGCGAGGGAGGGATGGGGCCTCTGGGGCCAACGTCCTGACTTTC. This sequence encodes CASKRGRDGASGANVLTF.

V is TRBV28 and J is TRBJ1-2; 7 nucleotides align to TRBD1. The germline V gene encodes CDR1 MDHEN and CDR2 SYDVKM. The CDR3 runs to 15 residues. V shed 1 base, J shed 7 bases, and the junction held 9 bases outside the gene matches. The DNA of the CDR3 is TGTGCCAGCAGTTTATACCACAGGGGACTGGGTGGCTACACCTTC. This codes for CASSLYHRGLGGYTF.

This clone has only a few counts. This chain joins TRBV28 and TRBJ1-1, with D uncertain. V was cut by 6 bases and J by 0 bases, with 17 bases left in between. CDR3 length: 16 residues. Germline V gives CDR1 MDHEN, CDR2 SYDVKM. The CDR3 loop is CASRYARLLMNTEAFF. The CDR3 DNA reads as TGTGCCAGCAGATACGCCAGGCTCTTAATGAACACTGAAGCTTTCTTT.

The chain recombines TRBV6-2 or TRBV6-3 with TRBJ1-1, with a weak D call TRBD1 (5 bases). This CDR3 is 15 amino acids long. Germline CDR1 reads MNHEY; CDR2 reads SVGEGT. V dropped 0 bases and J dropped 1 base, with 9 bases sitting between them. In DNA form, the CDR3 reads TGTGCCAGCAGTTACTCCCGGGGGAGGAACACTGAAGCTTTCTTT. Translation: CASSYSRGRNTEAFF.

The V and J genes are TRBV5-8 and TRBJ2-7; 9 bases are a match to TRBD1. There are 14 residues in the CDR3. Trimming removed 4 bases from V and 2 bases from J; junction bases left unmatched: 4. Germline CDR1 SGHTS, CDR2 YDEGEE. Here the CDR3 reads CASSRQGVTYEQYF. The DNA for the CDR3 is TGTGCCAGCAGCAGACAGGGGGTGACCTACGAGCAGTACTTC.

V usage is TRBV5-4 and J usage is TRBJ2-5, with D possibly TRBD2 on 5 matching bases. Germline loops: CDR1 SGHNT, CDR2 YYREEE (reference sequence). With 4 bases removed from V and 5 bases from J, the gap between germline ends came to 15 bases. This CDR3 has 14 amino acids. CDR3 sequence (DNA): TGTGCCAGCAGCCCTCAAGGACTCGTGGAGACCCAGTACTTC. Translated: CASSPQGLVETQYF. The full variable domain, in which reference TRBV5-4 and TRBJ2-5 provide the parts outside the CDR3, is ETGVTQSPTHLIKTRGQQVTLRCSSQSGHNTVSWYQQALGQGPQFIFQYYREEENGRGNFPPRFSGLQFPNYSSELNVNALELDDSALYLCASSPQGLVETQYFGPGTRLLVL.

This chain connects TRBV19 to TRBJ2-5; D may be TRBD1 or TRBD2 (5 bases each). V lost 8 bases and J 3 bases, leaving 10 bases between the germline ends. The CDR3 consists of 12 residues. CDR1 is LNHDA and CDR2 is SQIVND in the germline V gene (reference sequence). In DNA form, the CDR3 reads TGTGCCAGTCGGCAGGGAGAAGAGACCCAGTACTTC. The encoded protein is CASRQGEETQYF.

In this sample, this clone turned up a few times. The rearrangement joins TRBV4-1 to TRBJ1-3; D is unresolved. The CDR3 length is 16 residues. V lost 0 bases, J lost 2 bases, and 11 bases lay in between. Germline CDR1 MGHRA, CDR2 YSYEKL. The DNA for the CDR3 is TGCGCCAGCAGCCAAGAGAGCCGGGTTCCTGGAAACACCATATATTTT. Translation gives CASSQESRVPGNTIYF.

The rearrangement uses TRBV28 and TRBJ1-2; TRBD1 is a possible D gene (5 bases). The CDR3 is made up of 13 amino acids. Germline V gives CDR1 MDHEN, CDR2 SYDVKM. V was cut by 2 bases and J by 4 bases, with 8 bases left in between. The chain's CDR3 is CASSLGGGYGYTF. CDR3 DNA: TGTGCCAGCAGTTTAGGGGGTGGCTATGGCTACACCTTC.

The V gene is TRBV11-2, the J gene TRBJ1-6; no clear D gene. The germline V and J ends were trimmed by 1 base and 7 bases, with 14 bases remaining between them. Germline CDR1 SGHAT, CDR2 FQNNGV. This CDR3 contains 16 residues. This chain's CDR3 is CASSLGSQDRNSPLHF. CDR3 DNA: TGTGCCAGCAGCTTAGGATCCCAAGATAGAAATTCACCCCTCCACTTT.

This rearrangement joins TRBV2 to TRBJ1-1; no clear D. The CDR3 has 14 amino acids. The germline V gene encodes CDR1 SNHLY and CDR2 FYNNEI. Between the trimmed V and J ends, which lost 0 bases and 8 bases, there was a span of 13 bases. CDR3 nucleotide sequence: TGTGCCAGCAGTGAAGCGCTTCAGCTCCCCGAAGCTTTCTTT. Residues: CASSEALQLPEAFF.